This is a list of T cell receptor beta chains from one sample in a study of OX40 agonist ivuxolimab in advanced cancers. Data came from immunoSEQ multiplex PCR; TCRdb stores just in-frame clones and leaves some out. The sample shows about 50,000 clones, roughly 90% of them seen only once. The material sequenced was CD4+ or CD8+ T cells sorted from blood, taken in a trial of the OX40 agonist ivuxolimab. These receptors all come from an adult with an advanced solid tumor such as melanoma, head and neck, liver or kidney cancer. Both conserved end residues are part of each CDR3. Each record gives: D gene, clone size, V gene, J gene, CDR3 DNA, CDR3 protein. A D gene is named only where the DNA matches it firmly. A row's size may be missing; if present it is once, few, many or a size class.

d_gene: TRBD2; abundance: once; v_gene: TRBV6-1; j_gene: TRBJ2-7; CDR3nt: TGTGCCAGCACCGGGACTAGGTCTTACGAGCAGTACTTC; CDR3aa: CASTGTRSYEQYF
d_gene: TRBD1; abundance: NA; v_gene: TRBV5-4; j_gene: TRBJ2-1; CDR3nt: TGTGCCAGCAGTACCGGGACAGGGAGGTACAATGAGCAGTTCTTC; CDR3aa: CASSTGTGRYNEQFF
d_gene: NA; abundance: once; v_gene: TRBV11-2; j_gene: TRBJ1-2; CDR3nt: TGTGCCAGCAGCTTCGACAGGAACTATGGCTACACCTTC; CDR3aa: CASSFDRNYGYTF
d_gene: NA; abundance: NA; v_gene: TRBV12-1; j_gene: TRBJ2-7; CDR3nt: TGTGCCAGCAGCCCCCATTCCAATCCGGGGACAGGGGGCTTCTACGAGCAGTACTTC; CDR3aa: CASSPHSNPGTGGFYEQYF
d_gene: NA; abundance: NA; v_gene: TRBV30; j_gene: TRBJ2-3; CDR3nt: TGTGCCTGGAGTTCCACGGTAGATACGCAGTATTTT; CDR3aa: CAWSSTVDTQYF
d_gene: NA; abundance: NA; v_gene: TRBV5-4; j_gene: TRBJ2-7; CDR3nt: TGTGCCAGCAGCCAGCCTTTCGGGGCCTCCTACGAGCAGTACTTC; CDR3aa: CASSQPFGASYEQYF
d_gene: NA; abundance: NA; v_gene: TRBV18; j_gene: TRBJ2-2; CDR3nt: TGTGCCAGCTCACCACCGAACCCAGACTCCACCGGGGAGCTGTTTTTT; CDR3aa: CASSPPNPDSTGELFF
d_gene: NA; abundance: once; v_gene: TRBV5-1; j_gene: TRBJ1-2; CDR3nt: TGCGCCAGCAGCTATACCTCAGGGGCTGGCTACACCTTC; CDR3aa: CASSYTSGAGYTF
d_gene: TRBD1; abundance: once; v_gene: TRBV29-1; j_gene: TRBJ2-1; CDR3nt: TGCAGTATAACCGGGACAGGGCGGAATGAGCAGTTCTTC; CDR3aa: CSITGTGRNEQFF
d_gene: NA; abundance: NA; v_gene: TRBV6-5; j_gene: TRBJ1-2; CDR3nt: TGTGCCAGCAGCCACCCATCAGGGAACTATGGCTACACCTTC; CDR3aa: CASSHPSGNYGYTF
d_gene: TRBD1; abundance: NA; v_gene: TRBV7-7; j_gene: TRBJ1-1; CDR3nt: TGTGCTAGCAGCCGGGACAGGGGGACTGAAGCTTTCTTT; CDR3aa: CASSRDRGTEAFF
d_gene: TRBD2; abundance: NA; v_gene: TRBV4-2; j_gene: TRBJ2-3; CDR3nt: TGTGCCAGCAGCTTCGAGGGGCTAGCGGGGGCAGCAGATACGCAGTATTTT; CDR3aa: CASSFEGLAGAADTQYF
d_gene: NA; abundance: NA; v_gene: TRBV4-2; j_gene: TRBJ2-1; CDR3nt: TGTGCCAGCAGCCAAGTCCGACAGGGGGCGTCGTCAGCGGGAGGCGGCTCGCAGTTCTTC; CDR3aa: CASSQVRQGASSAGGGSQFF
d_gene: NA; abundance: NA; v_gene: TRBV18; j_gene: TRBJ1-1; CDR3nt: TGTGCCAGCTCACCAAGGGGGAACACTGAAGCTTTCTTT; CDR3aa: CASSPRGNTEAFF
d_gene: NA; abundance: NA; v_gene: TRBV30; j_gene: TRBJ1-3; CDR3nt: TGTGCCTGGGGACTGGGCTCTGGAAACACCATATATTTT; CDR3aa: CAWGLGSGNTIYF
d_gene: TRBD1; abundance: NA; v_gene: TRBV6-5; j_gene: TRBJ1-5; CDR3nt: TGTGCCAGCAGTTCATCGACAGGGGGGGCTCAGCCCCAGCATTTT; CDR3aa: CASSSSTGGAQPQHF
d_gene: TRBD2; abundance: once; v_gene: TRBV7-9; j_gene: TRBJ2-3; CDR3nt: TGTGCCAGCAGCTTGGCGGGAGTGTCGAATACGCAGTATTTT; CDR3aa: CASSLAGVSNTQYF
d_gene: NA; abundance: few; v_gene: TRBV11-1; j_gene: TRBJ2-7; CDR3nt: TGTGCCAGCAGCAAGGACACAGTCTCCTACGAGCAGTACTTC; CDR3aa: CASSKDTVSYEQYF
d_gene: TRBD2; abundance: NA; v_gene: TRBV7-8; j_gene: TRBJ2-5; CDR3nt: TGTGCCAGCAGCTTAATGGCCGGGCTAGCGGGGGGCGAGACCCAGTACTTC; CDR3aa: CASSLMAGLAGGETQYF
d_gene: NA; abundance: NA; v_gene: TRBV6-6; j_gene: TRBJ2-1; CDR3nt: TGTGCCAGCAGTTACCCGGGGACAAGCTACAATGAGCAGTTCTTC; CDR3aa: CASSYPGTSYNEQFF
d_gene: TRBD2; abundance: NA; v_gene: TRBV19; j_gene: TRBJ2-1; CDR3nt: TGTGCCAGTAGTGCGATAGCGGGAGGGCCCTCCTACAATGAGCAGTTCTTC; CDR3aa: CASSAIAGGPSYNEQFF
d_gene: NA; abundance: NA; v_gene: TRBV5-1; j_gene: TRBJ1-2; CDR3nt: TGCGCCAGCAGCTTGAATGGGCAGGAGATCTATGGCTACACCTTC; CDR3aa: CASSLNGQEIYGYTF
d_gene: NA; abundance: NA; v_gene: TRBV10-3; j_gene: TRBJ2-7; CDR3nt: TGTGCCATCAGTGAGGGTCGAACCGGGGAGTCCTACGAGCAGTACTTC; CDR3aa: CAISEGRTGESYEQYF
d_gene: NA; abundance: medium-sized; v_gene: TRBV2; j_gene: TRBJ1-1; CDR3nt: TGTGCCAGCAGGAGGGACTCCCAGGGTGAAGCTTTCTTT; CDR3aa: CASRRDSQGEAFF
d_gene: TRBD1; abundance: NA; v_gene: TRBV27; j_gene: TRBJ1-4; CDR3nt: TGTGCCAGCAGTGAGGGACAGGCCCCTTCCGAAAAACTGTTTTTT; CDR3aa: CASSEGQAPSEKLFF
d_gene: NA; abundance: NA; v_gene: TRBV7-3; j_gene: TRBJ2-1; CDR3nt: TGTGCCAGCAGCCTCTCCGGGACAACAGCGTTGGAGCAGTTCTTC; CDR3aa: CASSLSGTTALEQFF
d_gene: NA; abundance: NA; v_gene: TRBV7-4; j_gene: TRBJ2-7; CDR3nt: TGTGCCAGCAGCTTAGAGTGCAGGACCTCCTACGAGCAGTACTTC; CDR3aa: CASSLECRTSYEQYF
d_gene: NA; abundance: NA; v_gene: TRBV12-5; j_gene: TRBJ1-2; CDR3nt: TGTGCTAGTGGTCGCACAGGGAACTATGGCTACACCTTC; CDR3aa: CASGRTGNYGYTF
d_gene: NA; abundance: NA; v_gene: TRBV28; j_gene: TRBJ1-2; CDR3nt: TGTGCCAGCAGTTTAATCGCAGGGAGCTCCTATGGCTACACCTTC; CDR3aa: CASSLIAGSSYGYTF
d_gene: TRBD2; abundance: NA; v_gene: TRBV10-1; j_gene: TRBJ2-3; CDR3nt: TGCGCCAGCAGTGATCTAGCGGCCTCTAGCACAGATACGCAGTATTTT; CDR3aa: CASSDLAASSTDTQYF
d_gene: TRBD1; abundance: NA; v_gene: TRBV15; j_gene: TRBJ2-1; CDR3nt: TGTGCCACCAGCAGAGACTTAGGCAGGGGGTCGGACAATGAGCAGTTCTTC; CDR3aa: CATSRDLGRGSDNEQFF
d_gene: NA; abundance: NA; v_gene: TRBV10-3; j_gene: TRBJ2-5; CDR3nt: TGTGCCATCAGTGGAAGGGGAGAGACCCAGTACTTC; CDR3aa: CAISGRGETQYF
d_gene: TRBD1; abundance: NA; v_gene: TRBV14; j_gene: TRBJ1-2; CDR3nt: TGTGCCAGCAGCCCCAGGACAGGGGGCTATGGCTACACCTTC; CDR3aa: CASSPRTGGYGYTF
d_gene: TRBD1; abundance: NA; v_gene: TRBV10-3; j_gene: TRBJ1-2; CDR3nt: TGTGCCATCAGTGAGTCTTACAGGGGCAAGGGTGGCTACACCTTC; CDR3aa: CAISESYRGKGGYTF